This TCR beta chain emerged from a study of blood T cell repertoires in COVID-19. Clones were read by immunoSEQ multiplex PCR, and TCRdb kept only the in-frame ones, dropping some. The repertoire consists of over 250,000 clones, with roughly 85% occurring once and the leading ten covering about 14%. The ends were cut back, 8 bases at V and 7 bases at J, with 20 bases in the middle. The CDR3 extends over 14 amino acids. Germline CDR1 and CDR2: MDHEN and SYDVKM. This clone appeared a single time. The sequence was obtained from a human donor in a cohort sampled during active COVID-19. The sequenced sample was peripheral blood. V is TRBV28 and J is TRBJ2-5; D unclear. The CDR3 region is CASFPSGAVRTQYF. For the CDR3, the DNA is TGTGCCAGCTTCCCGAGTGGAGCTGTTAGGACCCAGTACTTC.